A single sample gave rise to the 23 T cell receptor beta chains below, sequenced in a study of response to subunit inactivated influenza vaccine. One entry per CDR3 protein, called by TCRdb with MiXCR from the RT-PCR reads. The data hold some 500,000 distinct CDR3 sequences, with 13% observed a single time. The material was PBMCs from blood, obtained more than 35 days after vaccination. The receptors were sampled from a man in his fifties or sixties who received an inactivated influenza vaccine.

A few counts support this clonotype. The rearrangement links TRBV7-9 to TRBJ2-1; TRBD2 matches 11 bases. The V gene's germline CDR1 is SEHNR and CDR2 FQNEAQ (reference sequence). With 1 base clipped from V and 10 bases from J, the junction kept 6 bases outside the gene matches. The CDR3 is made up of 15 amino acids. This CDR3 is CASSLVLAGGQEQFF. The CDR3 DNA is TGTGCCAGCAGCTTAGTGCTAGCGGGGGGCCAAGAGCAGTTCTTC.

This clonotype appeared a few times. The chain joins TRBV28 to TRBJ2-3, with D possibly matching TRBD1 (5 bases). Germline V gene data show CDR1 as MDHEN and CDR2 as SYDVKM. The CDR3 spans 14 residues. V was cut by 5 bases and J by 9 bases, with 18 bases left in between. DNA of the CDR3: TGTGCCAGCAGTCGAGGAAGGGGCGGACACACGCAGTATTTT. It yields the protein CASSRGRGGHTQYF.

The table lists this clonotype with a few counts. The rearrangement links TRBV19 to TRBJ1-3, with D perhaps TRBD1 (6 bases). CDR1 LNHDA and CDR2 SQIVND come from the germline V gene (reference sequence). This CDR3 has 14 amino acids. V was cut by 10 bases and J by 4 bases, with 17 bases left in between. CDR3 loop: CATRRPGHGNTIYF. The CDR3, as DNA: TGTGCCACCCGCCGTCCGGGACACGGAAACACCATATATTTT. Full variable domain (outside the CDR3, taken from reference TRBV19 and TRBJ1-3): DGGITQSPKYLFRKEGQNVTLSCEQNLNHDAMYWYRQDPGQGLRLIYYSQIVNDFQKGDIAEGYSVSREKKESFPLTVTSAQKNPTAFYLCATRRPGHGNTIYFGEGSWLTVV.

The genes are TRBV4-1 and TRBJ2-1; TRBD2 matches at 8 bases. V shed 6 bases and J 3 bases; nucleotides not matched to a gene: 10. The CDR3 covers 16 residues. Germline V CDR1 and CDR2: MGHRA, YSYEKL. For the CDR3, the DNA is TGCGCCAGCAGAAACGTAGCGGGGAGAAACTACAATGAGCAGTTCTTC. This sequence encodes CASRNVAGRNYNEQFF.

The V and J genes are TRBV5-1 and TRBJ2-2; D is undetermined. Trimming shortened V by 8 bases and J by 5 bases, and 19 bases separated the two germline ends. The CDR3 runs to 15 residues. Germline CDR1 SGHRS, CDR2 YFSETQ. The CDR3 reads CARGFQGVVTGELFF. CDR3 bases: TGCGCCAGGGGATTCCAAGGAGTAGTGACCGGGGAGCTGTTTTTT.

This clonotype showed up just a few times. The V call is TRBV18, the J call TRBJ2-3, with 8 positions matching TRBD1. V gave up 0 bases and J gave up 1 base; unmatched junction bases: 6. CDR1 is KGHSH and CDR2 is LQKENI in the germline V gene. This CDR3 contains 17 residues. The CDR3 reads CASSPPRTGQGTDTQYF. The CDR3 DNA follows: TGTGCCAGCTCACCACCCCGGACAGGGCAGGGCACAGATACGCAGTATTTT.

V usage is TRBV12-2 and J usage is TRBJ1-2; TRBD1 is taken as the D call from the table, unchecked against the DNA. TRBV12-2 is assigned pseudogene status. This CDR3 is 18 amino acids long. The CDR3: CASRWVLRDRGQGNGYTF. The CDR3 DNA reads TGTGCAAGTCGCTGGGTTTTGAGGGACAGGGGGCAAGGGAATGGCTACACCTTC.

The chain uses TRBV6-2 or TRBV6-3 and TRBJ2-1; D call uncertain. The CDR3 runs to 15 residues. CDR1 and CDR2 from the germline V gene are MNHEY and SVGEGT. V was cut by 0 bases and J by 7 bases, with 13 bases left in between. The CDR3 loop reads CASSYSLTNRNEQFF. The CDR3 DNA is TGTGCCAGCAGTTACTCTCTGACGAATCGAAATGAGCAGTTCTTC.

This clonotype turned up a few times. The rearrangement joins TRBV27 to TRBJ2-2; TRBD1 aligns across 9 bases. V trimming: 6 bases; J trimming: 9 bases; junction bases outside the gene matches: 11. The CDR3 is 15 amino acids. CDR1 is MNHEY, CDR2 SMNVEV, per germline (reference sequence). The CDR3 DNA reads TGTGCCAGCAGGATTGGACAGGGGAGGGTTTGGGAGCTGTTTTTT. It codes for CASRIGQGRVWELFF.

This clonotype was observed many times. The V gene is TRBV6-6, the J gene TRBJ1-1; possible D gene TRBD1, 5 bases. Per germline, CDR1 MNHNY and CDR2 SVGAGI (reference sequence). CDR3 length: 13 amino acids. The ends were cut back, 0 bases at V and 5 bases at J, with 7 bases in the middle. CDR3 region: CASSYSGGTEAFF. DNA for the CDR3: TGTGCCAGCAGTTACTCCGGGGGAACTGAAGCTTTCTTT.

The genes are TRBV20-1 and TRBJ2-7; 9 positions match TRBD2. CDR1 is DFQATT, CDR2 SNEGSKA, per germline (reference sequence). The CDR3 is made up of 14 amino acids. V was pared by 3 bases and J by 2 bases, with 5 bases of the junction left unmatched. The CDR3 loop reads CSASLASGTYEQYF. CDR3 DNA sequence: TGCAGTGCTAGTTTGGCTAGCGGGACCTACGAGCAGTACTTC.

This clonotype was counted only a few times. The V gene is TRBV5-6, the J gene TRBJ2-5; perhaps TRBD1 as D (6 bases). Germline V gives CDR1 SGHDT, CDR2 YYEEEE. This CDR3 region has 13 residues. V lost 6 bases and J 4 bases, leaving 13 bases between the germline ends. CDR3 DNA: TGTGCCAGCAATACAGGGAAAGGAGAGACCCAGTACTTC. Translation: CASNTGKGETQYF.

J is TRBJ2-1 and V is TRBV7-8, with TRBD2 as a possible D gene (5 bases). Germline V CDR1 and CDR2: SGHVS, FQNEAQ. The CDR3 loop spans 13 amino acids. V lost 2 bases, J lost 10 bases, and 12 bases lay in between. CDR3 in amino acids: CASSLFGLREQFF. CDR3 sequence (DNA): TGTGCCAGCAGCTTATTCGGACTGCGGGAGCAGTTCTTC.

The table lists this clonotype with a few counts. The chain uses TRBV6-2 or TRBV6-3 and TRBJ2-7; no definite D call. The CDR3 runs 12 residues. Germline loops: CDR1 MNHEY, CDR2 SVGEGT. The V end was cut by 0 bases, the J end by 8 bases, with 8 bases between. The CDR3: CASSYSPVKQYF. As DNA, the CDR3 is TGTGCCAGCAGTTACTCGCCAGTCAAGCAGTACTTC.

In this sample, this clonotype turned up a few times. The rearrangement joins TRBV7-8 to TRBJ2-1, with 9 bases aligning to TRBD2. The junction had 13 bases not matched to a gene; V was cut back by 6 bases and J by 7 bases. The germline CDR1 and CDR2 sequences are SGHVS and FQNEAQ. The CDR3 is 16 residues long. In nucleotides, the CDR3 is TGTGCCAGCAGACCATATTCCCTAGCGGGGTCTAATGAGCAGTTCTTC. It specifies CASRPYSLAGSNEQFF.

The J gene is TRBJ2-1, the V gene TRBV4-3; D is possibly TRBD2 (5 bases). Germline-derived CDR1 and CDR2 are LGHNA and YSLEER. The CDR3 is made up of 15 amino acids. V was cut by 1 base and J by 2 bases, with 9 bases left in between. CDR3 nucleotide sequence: TGCGCCAGCAGCCAAGCGGTCGGGGCCTACAATGAGCAGTTCTTC. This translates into CASSQAVGAYNEQFF.

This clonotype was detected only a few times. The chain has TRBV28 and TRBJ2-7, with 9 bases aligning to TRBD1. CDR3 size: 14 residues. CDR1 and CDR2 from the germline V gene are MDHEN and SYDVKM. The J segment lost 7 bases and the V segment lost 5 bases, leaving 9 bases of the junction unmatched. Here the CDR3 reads CASSRTGVVWEQYF. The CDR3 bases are TGTGCCAGCAGTCGGACAGGGGTTGTTTGGGAGCAGTACTTC.

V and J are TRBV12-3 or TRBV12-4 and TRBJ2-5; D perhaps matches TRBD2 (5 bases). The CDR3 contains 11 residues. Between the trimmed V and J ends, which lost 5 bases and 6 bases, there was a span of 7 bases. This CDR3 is CASSTGKTQYF. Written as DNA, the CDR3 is TGTGCCAGCAGTACGGGAAAGACCCAGTACTTC.

The DNA for the CDR3 is TGTGCCATCAGTGAGTACAGGAACACTGAAGCTTTCTTT. It translates to CAISEYRNTEAFF. The J gene is TRBJ1-1, the V gene TRBV10-3; D remains unclear. The CDR3 extends over 13 amino acids. Trimming took off 1 base at V and 1 base at J, with 4 bases between the two ends. Germline V gene lookup returns CDR1 ENHRY and CDR2 SYGVKD.

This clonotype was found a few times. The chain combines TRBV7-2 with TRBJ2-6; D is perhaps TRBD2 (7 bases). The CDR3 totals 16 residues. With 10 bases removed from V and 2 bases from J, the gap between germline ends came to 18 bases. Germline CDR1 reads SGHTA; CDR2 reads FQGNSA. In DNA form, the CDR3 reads TGTGCCACCCTCCCTGGGGGGGCGGCTGGGGCCAACGTCCTGACTTTC. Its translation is CATLPGGAAGANVLTF.

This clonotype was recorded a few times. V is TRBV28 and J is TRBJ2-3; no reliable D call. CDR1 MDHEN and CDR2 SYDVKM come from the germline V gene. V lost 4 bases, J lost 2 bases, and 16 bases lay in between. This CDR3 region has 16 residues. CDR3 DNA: TGTGCCAGCAGTTCCGTGACCCCGAGTCACACAGATACGCAGTATTTT. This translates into CASSSVTPSHTDTQYF.

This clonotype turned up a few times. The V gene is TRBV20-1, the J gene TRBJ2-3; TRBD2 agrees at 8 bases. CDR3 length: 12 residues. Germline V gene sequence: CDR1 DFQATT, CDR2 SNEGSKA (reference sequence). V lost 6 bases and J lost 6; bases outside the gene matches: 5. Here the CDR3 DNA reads TGCAGTGCCCGGGGGGGCAGGGATACGCAGTATTTT. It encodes CSARGGRDTQYF.

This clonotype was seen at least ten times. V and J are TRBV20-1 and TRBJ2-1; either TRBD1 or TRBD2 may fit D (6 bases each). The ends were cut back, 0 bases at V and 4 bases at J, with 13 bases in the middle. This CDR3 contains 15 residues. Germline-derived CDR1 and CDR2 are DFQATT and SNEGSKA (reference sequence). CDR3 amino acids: CSARDQGREYNEQFF. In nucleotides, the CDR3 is TGCAGTGCTAGAGATCAGGGGCGGGAATACAATGAGCAGTTCTTC.